The 9 T cell receptor beta chains below all came from one sample that was sequenced in a study of OX40 agonist ivuxolimab in advanced cancers. Using immunoSEQ multiplex PCR, the repertoire was profiled, and TCRdb retains in-frame clones only, with some absent. This table holds just over 95,000 clones, nearly 90% found once. Sequencing used CD4+ or CD8+ T cells sorted from blood, obtained in a trial of the OX40 agonist ivuxolimab. The receptors stem from an adult with an advanced solid tumor such as melanoma, head and neck, liver or kidney cancer.

V and J are TRBV6-4 and TRBJ1-3, with a possible D match to TRBD1 (5 bases). The CDR3 has 12 amino acids. The ends were cut back, 11 bases at V and 9 bases at J, with 17 bases in the middle. In germline, CDR1 is MRHNA, CDR2 SNTAGT. CDR3 sequence: CAGLGGGLTIYF. The CDR3 coding sequence is TGTGCCGGCCTGGGGGGAGGTCTCACCATATATTTT.

The chain combines TRBV6-5 with TRBJ1-5, with D hard to call. The germline V gene has CDR1 MNHEY and CDR2 SVGAGI. Trimming cost V 5 bases and J 8 bases, with 4 bases left between them. This CDR3 contains 10 residues. The CDR3 DNA reads as TGTGCCAGCAGTGTAGAGCCCCAGCATTTT. It translates to CASSVEPQHF.

The chain joins TRBV2 to TRBJ1-6; 9 bases are shared with TRBD1. V lost 5 bases and J lost 7; bases outside the gene matches: 3. Germline values: CDR1 SNHLY, CDR2 FYNNEI. The CDR3 spans 14 residues. As DNA, the CDR3 is TGTGCCAGCAGTACGGGACAGGGAAATTCACCCCTCCACTTT. The encoded protein is CASSTGQGNSPLHF.

The chain carries TRBV5-3 and TRBJ2-7, with TRBD1 as a possible D gene (6 bases). TRBV5-3 is an ORF for which the function is uncertain. Trimming removed 0 bases at V and 0 bases at J, with 10 bases between. The CDR3 spans 15 residues. The chain's CDR3 is CARSLEDSLSYEQYF. Here the CDR3 DNA reads TGTGCCAGAAGCTTGGAGGACAGCCTCTCCTACGAGCAGTACTTC.

The gene calls are TRBV5-6 and TRBJ2-2; 11 nucleotides line up with TRBD2. The CDR3 covers 14 residues. The germline CDR1 and CDR2 sequences are SGHDT and YYEEEE. V was pared by 4 bases and J by 6 bases, with 2 bases of the junction left unmatched. The CDR3: CASSRLAGSGELFF. In DNA form, the CDR3 reads TGTGCCAGCAGCCGACTAGCGGGGTCCGGGGAGCTGTTTTTT.

This clone was seen more than once but under ten times. V and J are TRBV19 and TRBJ1-1; 11 bases agree with TRBD1. CDR1 is LNHDA, CDR2 SQIVND, per germline (reference sequence). The CDR3 spans 15 residues. The junction had 0 bases not matched to a gene; V was cut back by 0 bases and J by 3 bases. CDR3 residues: CASSIEGQGDTEAFF. Here the CDR3 DNA reads TGTGCCAGTAGTATAGAGGGACAGGGGGACACTGAAGCTTTCTTT.

This chain uses TRBV5-4 with TRBJ2-7; D gene unclear. Germline lookup yields CDR1 SGHNT and CDR2 YYREEE (reference sequence). V lost 4 bases and J lost 6, with 11 bases in between. The CDR3 length is 12 residues. For the CDR3, the DNA is TGTGCCAGCAGCCCCGGTGGGGTCGAGCAGTACTTC. Protein product: CASSPGGVEQYF.

The chain links TRBV28 to TRBJ1-4; no reliable D call. V lost 3 bases and J 0 bases, leaving 11 bases between the germline ends. Germline V lookup: CDR1 MDHEN, CDR2 SYDVKM. The CDR3 sequence is 16 residues long. The CDR3 sequence is CASSLLTLATNEKLFF. CDR3 sequence (DNA): TGTGCCAGCAGTTTGTTGACCCTTGCAACTAATGAAAAACTGTTTTTT. The full variable domain, its missing parts supplied by reference TRBV28 and TRBJ1-4, is DVKVTQSSRYLVKRTGEKVFLECVQDMDHENMFWYRQDPGLGLRLIYFSYDVKMKEKGDIPEGYSVSREKKERFSLILESASTNQTSMYLCASSLLTLATNEKLFFGSGTQLSVL.

The chain joins TRBV9 to TRBJ1-2, with D possibly TRBD1 on 6 matching bases. The germline gives CDR1 SGDLS, CDR2 YYNGEE. The CDR3 contains 13 residues. V was cut by 0 bases and J by 4 bases, with 7 bases left in between. CDR3 residues: CASSVGRGYGYTF. For the CDR3, the DNA is TGTGCCAGCAGCGTAGGCAGGGGCTATGGCTACACCTTC.